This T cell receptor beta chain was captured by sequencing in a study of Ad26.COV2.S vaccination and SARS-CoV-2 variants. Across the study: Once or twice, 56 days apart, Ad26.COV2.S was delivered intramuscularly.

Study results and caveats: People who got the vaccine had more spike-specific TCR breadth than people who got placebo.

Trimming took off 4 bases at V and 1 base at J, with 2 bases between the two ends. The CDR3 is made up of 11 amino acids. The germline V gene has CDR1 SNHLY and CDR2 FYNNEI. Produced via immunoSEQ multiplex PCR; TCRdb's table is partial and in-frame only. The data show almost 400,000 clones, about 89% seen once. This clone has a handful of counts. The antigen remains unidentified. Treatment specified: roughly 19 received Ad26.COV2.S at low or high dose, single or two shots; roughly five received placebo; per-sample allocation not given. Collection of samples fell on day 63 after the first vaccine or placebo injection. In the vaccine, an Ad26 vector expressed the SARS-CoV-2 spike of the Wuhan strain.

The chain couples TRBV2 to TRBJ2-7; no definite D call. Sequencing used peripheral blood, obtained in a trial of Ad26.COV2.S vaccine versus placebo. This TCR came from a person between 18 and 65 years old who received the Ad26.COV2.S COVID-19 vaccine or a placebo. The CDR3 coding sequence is TGTGCCAGCAGTGTTTCCTACGAGCAGTACTTC. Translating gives CASSVSYEQYF.